This T cell receptor beta chain was found in a study of human T cells and chemical hapten exposure. The overall study: Small discrepancies in pooled library volume mainly accounted for the varying TCR yields per sample.

Unique molecular identifiers were attached to individual cDNA molecules within the library. TCRdb independently ran MiXCR on the RACE reads; one entry per CDR3 protein. The sample includes about 42,000 distinct CDR3 sequences, roughly 12% of them seen just once. Between the trimmed V and J ends, which lost 4 bases and 1 base, there was a span of 7 bases. CDR3 length equals 13 residues. The germline gives CDR1 SGHTA, CDR2 FQGNSA. As concerns this clonotype: This CDR3 fails to terminate in the conserved phenylalanine or tryptophan, so it likely reflects a read error.

The time point denotes: pre-sensitization, week 0. Described treatment: therapeutic diphenylcyclopropenone sensitization with weekly scalp DPC. Someone pulled total RNA out of unfractionated whole blood. The sequences come from whole blood, collected in connection with sensitization to the hapten diphenylcyclopropenone (DPC). The rearrangement links TRBV7-2 to TRBJ2-5, with unresolved D. The clonotype originates from a woman aged 30 to 39 with alopecia areata. Some clones in this sample may be carry-over from other donors' samples. The CDR3 nucleotides are TGTGCCAGCAGCTCCCTTGCCCAAGAGACCCAGTACTCC. Residues: CASSSLAQETQYS.